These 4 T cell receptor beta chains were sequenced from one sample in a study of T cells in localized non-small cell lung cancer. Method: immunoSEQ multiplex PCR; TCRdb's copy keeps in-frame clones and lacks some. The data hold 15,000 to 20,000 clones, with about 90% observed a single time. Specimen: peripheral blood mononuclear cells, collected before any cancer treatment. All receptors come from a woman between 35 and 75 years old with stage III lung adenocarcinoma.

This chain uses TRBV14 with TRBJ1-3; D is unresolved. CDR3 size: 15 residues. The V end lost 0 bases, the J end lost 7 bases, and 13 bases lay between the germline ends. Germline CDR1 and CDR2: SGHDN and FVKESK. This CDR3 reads CASSQDSREWNTIYF. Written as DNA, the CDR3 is TGTGCCAGCAGCCAAGATTCACGCGAGTGGAACACCATATATTTT.

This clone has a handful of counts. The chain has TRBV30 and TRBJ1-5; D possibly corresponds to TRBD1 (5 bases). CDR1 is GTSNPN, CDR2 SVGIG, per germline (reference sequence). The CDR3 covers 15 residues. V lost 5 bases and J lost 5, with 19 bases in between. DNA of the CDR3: TGTGCCTGGGCTCTCGTCGGGGCCAAAGATCAGCCCCAGCATTTT. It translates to CAWALVGAKDQPQHF.

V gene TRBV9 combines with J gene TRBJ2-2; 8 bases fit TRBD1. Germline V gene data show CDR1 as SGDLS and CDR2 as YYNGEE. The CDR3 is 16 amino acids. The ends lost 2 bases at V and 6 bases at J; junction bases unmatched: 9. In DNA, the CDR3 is TGTGCCAGCAGCGTCTCGACAGGGGCGGTCGCCGGGGAGCTGTTTTTT. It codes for CASSVSTGAVAGELFF.

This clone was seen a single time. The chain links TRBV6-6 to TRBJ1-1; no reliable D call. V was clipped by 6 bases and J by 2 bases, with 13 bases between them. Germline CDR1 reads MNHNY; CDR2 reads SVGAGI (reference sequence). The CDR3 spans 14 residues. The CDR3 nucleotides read TGTGCCAGCAGCCCCGGGAGACGAAACACTGAAGCTTTCTTT. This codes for CASSPGRRNTEAFF.